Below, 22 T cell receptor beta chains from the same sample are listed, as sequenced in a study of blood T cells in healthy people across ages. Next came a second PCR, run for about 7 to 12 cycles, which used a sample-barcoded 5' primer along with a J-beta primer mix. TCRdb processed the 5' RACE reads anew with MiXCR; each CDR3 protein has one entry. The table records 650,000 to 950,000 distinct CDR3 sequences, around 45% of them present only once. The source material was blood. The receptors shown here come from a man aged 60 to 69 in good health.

CDR3 protein: CASSAGQGATYEQYF. As DNA, the CDR3 is TGTGCCAGCAGCGCAGGACAGGGGGCCACCTACGAGCAGTACTTC. The chain is built from TRBV9 and TRBJ2-7; 11 bases fit TRBD1. CDR1 is SGDLS and CDR2 is YYNGEE in the germline V gene. There are 15 residues in the CDR3. The V and J ends lost 3 bases and 2 bases, in that order; junction bases with no gene match: 4.

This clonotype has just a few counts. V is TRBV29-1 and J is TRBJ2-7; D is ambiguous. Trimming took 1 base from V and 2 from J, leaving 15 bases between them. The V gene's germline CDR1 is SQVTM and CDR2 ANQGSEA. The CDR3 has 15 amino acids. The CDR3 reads CSVEAVSHGTYEQYF. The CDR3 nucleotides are TGCAGCGTTGAAGCCGTTTCCCATGGTACCTACGAGCAGTACTTC.

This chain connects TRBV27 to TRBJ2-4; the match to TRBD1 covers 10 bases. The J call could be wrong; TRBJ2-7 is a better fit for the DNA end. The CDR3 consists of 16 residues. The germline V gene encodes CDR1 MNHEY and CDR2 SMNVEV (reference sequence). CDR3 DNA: TGTGCCAGCAGTACAACCCGGGACAGGGGCCTCGACGAGCAGTACTTC. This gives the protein CASSTTRDRGLDEQYF.

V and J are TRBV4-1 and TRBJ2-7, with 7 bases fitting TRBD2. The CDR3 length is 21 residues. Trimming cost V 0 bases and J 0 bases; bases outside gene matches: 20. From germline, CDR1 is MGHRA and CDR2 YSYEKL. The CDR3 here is CASSQEDWGGGTRINSYEQYF. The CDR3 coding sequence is TGCGCCAGCAGCCAAGAAGATTGGGGGGGGGGAACTAGGATTAACTCCTACGAGCAGTACTTC.

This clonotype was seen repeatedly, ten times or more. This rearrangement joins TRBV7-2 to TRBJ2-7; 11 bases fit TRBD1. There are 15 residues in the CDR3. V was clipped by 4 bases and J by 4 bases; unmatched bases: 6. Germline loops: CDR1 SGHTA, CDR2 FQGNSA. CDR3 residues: CASSSKDRGQYEQYF. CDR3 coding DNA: TGTGCCAGCAGCTCTAAGGACAGGGGGCAGTACGAGCAGTACTTC.

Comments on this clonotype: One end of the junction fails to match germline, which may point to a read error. CDR3 sequence (DNA): TGTGTCAGCAGCCACAGGGGAGGGTACAATGAGCAGTTCTTC. Amino acid sequence: CVSSHRGGYNEQFF. The J gene is TRBJ2-1, the V gene TRBV7-8; possibly TRBD1 or TRBD2 for D (7 bases each). The germline gives CDR1 SGHVS, CDR2 FQNEAQ. The CDR3 contains 14 residues.

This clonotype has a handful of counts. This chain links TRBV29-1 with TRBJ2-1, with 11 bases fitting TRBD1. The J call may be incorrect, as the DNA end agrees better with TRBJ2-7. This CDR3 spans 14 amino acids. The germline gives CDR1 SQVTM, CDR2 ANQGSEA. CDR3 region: CSVGTGGLYNEQYF. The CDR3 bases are TGCAGCGTTGGGACAGGGGGCCTATACAATGAGCAGTACTTC.

The CDR3 is CSAEPPGNYGYTF. The CDR3 DNA reads as TGCAGTGCTGAACCGCCGGGTAACTATGGCTACACCTTC. The V gene is TRBV20-1, the J gene TRBJ1-2; D ambiguous. Trimming shortened V by 5 bases and J by 1 base, and 11 bases separated the two germline ends. The CDR3 extends over 13 amino acids. CDR1 DFQATT and CDR2 SNEGSKA come from the germline V gene (reference sequence).

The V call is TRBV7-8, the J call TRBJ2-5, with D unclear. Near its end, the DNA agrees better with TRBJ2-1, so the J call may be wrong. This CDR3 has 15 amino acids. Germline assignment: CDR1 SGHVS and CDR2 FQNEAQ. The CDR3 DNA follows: TGTGCCAGCAGCTTCCTTAAGGGATTTCAAGAGACCCAGTTCTTC. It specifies CASSFLKGFQETQFF.

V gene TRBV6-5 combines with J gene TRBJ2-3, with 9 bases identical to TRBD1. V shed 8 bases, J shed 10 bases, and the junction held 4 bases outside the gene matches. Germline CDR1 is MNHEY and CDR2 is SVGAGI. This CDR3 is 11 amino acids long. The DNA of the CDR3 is TGTGCCAGCGGGGGACAGGGAGCGCAGTATTTT. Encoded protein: CASGGQGAQYF.

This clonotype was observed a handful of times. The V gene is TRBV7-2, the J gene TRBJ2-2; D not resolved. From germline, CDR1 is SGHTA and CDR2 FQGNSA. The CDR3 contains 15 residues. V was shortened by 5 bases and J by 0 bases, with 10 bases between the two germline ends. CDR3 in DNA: TGTGCCAGCAGCGTATCCCAGACGAACACCGGGGAGCTGTTTTTT. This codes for CASSVSQTNTGELFF.

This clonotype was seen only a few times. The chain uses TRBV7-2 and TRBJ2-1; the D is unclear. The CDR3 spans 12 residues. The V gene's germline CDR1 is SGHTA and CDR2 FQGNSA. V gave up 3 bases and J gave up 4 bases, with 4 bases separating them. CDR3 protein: CASSFVYNEQFF. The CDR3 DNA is TGTGCCAGCAGCTTCGTTTACAATGAGCAGTTCTTC. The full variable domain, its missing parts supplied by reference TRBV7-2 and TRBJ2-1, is GAGVSQSPSNKVTEKGKDVELRCDPISGHTALYWYRQSLGQGLEFLIYFQGNSAPDKSGLPSDRFSAERTGGSVSTLTIQRTQQEDSAVYLCASSFVYNEQFFGPGTRLTVL.

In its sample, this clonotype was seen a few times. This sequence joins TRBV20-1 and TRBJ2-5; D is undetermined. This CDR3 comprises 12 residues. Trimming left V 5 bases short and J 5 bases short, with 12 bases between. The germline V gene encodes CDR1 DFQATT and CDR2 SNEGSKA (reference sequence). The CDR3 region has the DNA TGCAGTGCTCTTCTTGCGTTTGAGACCCAGTACTTC. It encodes CSALLAFETQYF.

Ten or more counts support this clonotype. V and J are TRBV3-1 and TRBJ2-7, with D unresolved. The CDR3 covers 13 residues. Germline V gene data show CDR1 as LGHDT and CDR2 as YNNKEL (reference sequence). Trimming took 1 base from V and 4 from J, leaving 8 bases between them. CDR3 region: CASSQGLGYEQYF. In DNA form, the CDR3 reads TGTGCCAGCAGCCAAGGTCTCGGGTACGAGCAGTACTTC.

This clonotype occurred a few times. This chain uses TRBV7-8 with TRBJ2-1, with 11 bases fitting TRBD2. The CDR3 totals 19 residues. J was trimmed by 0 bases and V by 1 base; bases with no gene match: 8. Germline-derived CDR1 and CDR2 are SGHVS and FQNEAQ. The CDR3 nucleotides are TGTGCCAGCAGCTTAGTTCTAGCGGGGGGCTCGAGCTCCTACAATGAGCAGTTCTTC. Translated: CASSLVLAGGSSSYNEQFF.

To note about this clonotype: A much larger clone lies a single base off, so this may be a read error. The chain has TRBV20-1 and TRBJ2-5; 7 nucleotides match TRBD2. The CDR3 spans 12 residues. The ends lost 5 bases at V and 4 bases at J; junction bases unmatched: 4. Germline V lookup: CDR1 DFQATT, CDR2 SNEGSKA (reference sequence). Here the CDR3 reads CSAQRGVETQYF. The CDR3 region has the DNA TGCAGTGCTCAACGGGGGGTAGAGACCCAGTACTTC.

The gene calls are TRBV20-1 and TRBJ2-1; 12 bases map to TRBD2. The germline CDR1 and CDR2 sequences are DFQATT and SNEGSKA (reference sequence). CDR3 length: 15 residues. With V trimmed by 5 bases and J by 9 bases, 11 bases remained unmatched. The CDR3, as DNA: TGCAGTGCTCAAAGCGGGACTAGCGGGTGGGTTGAGCAGTTCTTC. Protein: CSAQSGTSGWVEQFF.

CDR3 residues: CASSPGGHPTYEQYF. CDR3 in DNA: TGTGCCAGCAGCCCGGGGGGCCACCCTACCTACGAGCAGTACTTC. The V gene is TRBV27, the J gene TRBJ2-7; D may be TRBD2 (7 bases). This CDR3 contains 15 residues. Trimming removed 6 bases from V and 2 bases from J, with 17 bases in between. Germline V gives CDR1 MNHEY, CDR2 SMNVEV (reference sequence).

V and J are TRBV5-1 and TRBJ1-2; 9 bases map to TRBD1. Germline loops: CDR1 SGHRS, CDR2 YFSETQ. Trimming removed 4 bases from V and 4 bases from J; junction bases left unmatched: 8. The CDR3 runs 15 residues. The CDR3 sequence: CASSPRDRVGYGYTF. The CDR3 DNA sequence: TGCGCCAGCAGCCCCCGGGACAGGGTGGGCTATGGCTACACCTTC.

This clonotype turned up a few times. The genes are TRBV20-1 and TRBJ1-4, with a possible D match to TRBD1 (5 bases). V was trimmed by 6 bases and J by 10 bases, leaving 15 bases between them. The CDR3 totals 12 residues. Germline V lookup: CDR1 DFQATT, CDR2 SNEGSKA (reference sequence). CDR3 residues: CSATGGVGKLFF. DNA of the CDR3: TGCAGTGCAACAGGAGGGGTGGGAAAACTGTTTTTT.

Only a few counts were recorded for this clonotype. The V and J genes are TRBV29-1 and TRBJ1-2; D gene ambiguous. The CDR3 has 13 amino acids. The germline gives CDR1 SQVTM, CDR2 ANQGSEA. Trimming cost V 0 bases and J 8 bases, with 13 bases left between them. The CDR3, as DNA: TGCAGCGTTGAAGAGGGTCGGGGAGGCGGCTACACCTTC. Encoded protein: CSVEEGRGGGYTF.

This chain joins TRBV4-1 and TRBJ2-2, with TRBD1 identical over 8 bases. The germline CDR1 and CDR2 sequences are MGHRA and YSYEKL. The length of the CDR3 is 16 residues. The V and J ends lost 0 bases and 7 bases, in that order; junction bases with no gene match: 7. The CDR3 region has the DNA TGCGCCAGCAGCCAAGATGGGCAGGGGGCTATCGGGGAGCTGTTTTTT. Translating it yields CASSQDGQGAIGELFF.